This T cell receptor beta chain was sequenced in a study of T cells in Graves' hyperthyroidism and ophthalmopathy (dated by TCRdb to between 2017 and 2020). Describing the broader study: TCR V-J signatures able to tell the groups apart were searched for in a discovery cohort of 100 or so patients, of whom 43 had Graves' ophthalmopathy and about 60 had stable Graves' hyperthyroidism. Prospective prediction of ophthalmopathy was tested in an independent validation cohort of fewer than 20 hyperthyroidism patients and 17 patients who later progressed to ophthalmopathy. For training and testing, the 95 to 100 patients in the discovery cohort were randomly divided in a 7:3 ratio. In addition, the study compared T-cell repertoires in thyroid tissue and in blood from 6 or 7 Graves' hyperthyroidism patients. After sampling, hyperthyroidism patients received methimazole starting at 30 mg daily, and ophthalmopathy patients received high-dose intravenous methylprednisolone. According to the paper, TCR Vbeta CDR3 sequencing was carried out on roughly 130 peripheral blood samples, which came from fewer than 50 ophthalmopathy, roughly 75 hyperthyroidism and some 17 progressor patients.

Stable Graves' hyperthyroidism was defined as no progression to ophthalmopathy during 18 months of follow-up. The hyperthyroidism patients were between 18 and 65 years old and newly diagnosed, with a disease duration of less than 2 months. Any patient with an uncontrolled infection, another autoimmune disease, pregnancy or lactation was excluded. Clinical symptoms, serum thyroxine and TRAb, thyroid ultrasound, and orbital computed tomography formed the basis for the diagnoses. Trizol reagent was used to extract total RNA, and RNA quality was then checked on an Agilent 2100 Bioanalyzer. This clonotype was observed at least ten times. The clone's antigen remains unknown. It has no much larger one-base neighbor in the sample; base qualities were not kept. Here is what the overall study found, with its caveats: In validation, progression to ophthalmopathy was predicted by the model with 55% to 71% sensitivity and just over 72% specificity, a median of approximately 7.1 months before onset. Sample size was not statistically predetermined, and investigators were not blinded to group allocation. Most expanded thyroid clonotypes (frequency above 0.001) were also found in blood, which suggests that blood repertoires may mirror thyroid immune responses. Ophthalmopathy was separated from stable hyperthyroidism by a 13 V-J signature model, with around 90% sensitivity and roughly 81% specificity obtained in cross-validation and 80%/75% obtained in testing.

The TCR beta CDR3 regions were amplified from the RNA transcripts. The TCR CDR3 was subjected to a first round of RT-PCR using the HTBI primer set and the Qiagen OneStep RT-PCR kit. Libraries were constructed in a second round of multiplex PCR, after which size selection and purification were performed. Sequencing of the libraries was done on an Illumina HiSeq2000 using paired-end 100 bp reads. As for how the authors treated the data: SOAPnuke was used to process the raw data, with reads discarded if the reads contained adapters or uncalled bases, had a mean Phred below 15, or lacked an exact constant-primer or identifier match. High-quality paired reads were merged with COPE v1.2.5, and unique nucleotide sequences were defined as clonotypes. MiTCR v1.1 was used to align clonotypes to the IMGT TRBV, TRBD and TRBJ reference segments. Analysis was restricted to V-J combinations with a frequency above 0.0001, which covered about 99% of repertoires. A TCS score was defined as the ratio between F50 (clonal expansion) and ExV (chaos), using BLOSUM62-based TCRdist between CDR3 peptides within each V-J. Welch's t-statistics and random forest reduced roughly 530 V-J features to 10 to 15, which were used in a naive Bayes classifier (R e1071). TCRdb ran its own pipeline on the public reads, namely fastp trimming at Q25 and MiXCR clone calling, and kept in-frame beta chains. All rows with the same CDR3 protein become a single entry with the most common DNA and genes. The V and J calls follow TCRdb's processing rather than the paper's. Present in this sample are hundreds of thousands of distinct CDR3 sequences, 40% to 55% of which were seen just once. The ten top clones hold about 8.2% of the sample.

After removal of 6 bases from V and 3 bases from J, the junction retains 7 bases not matched to a gene. The CDR3 sequence holds 15 residues, the cysteine and phenylalanine included. The retained sequence is limited to the CDR3, 45 bases, with the frame set at the first base. CDR1 and CDR2 are read off the germline V gene as SGHTA and FQGTGA. The specimen was peripheral blood or thyroid tissue (not recorded which). The TCR sequence derives from a woman aged 18-30 years with Graves' hyperthyroidism. Donor details come from another sample of the same person, matched by shared clones. The chain employs TRBV7-3 and TRBJ2-2, with TRBD1 matching 7 junction bases. The DNA reads as follows: TGTGCCAGCAGATTACAGGGGATCGACACCGGGGAGCTGTTTTTT. The encoded protein is CASRLQGIDTGELFF.